This T cell receptor (beta chain) emerged from a study of T cell responses to AZD1222 COVID-19 vaccine. General study results and limits: At baseline, just five to seven AZD1222 recipients tested seropositive. Mostly white British, mostly female donors; authors suggested clonal diversity may be underestimated.

This CDR3 has 13 amino acids. Trimming removed 6 bases at V and 2 bases at J, with 11 bases between. Germline loops: CDR1 MNHEY, CDR2 SVGAGI. This clone came up once. Its matching antigen is unknown. The data were produced by immunoSEQ multiplex PCR, yet TCRdb's version contains in-frame clones alone and is incomplete. The sample lists about 170,000 clones, around 87% seen once, with around 6.9% in the top ten. The sample was peripheral blood, taken on day 0 of AZD1222 vaccination. This TCR was sampled from an adult in good health. The chain links TRBV6-5 to TRBJ2-7; D gene uncertain. As DNA, the CDR3 is TGTGCCAGCAGGCCCAGGCAGGCCTACGAGCAGTACTTC. Translated, it gives CASRPRQAYEQYF.